This T cell receptor (beta chain) appears in the sequencing data of a study of circulating CD8 cells and anti-PD-1 response in melanoma. The wider study: Nivolumab was given intravenously at 3 mg/kg every 2 weeks. Study-wide results and limits: Tumor reactivity was tested by peptide assays on expanded sorted subsets. DNEG was most diverse; TIGIT repertoires were least diverse. Patients included both untreated and previously treated individuals.

From live CD3+CD8+TCRalphabeta+ cells, four PD-1 and/or TIGIT subsets were sorted. Germline V gives CDR1 MNHEY, CDR2 SMNVEV (reference sequence). The germline V and J ends were trimmed by 0 bases and 2 bases, with 11 bases remaining between them. The CDR3 covers 15 residues. This clonotype counts as large. The target antigen is unknown. Using about 15 ng of total RNA, TCR libraries were made with the QIAseq Immune Repertoire TCR panel. From the reads, TCRdb called clonotypes with MiXCR, one entry per CDR3 protein. The sample carries several hundred distinct CDR3 sequences, more than 5.5% recorded once.

The receptor's source is a human donor with melanoma. This specimen consisted of CD8+ T cells from PBMCs, obtained at baseline or after one month of anti-PD-1 therapy (not recorded which). The V gene is TRBV27, the J gene TRBJ2-7; D remains ambiguous. CDR3 sequence (DNA): TGTGCCAGCAGTTTATCGAACGGAGCTGCCTACGAGCAGTACTTC. Its protein is CASSLSNGAAYEQYF.